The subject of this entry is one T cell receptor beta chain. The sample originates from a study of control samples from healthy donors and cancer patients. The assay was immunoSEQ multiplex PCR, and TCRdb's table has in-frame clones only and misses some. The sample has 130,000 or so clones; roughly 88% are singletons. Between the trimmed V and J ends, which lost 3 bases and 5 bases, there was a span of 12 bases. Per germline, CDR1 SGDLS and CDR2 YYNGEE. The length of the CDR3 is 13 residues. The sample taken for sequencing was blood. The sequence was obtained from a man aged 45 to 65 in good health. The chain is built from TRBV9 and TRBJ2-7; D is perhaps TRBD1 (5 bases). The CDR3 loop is CASSGDSFHEQYF. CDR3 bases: TGTGCCAGCAGCGGTGACAGCTTCCACGAGCAGTACTTC.